This entry is about one T cell receptor beta chain. Its antigen is currently not known. No much larger clonotype is one base removed from it; base qualities were not supplied. This entry is derived from a study of cytomegalovirus exposure and HLA in healthy donors listed by TCRdb under 2017. Study-wide context: According to an earlier analysis of 587 of the donors, roughly 180 million T cells yielded 100 million or so unique TCR beta sequences and roughly 280 Gb of sequence data. An early release covering about 600 HLA-typed donors comprised about 300 gigabases of sequencing data and approximately 85 million unique TCR sequences. Of the roughly 400 genotyped donors, approximately 80% were placed in the genetic ancestry cluster associated with self-reported Caucasian donors. The aim of the study was to test whether cataloging public T cell receptors could identify signatures of past pathogen exposure. The study profiled the T cell repertoires of 550 to 700 subjects by immunosequencing and related them to cytomegalovirus serostatus. Besides the first cohort of about 730 subjects, a separate validation cohort made up of about 120 different subjects was used. The study combined high-throughput TCR immunosequencing, statistical association of individual TCRs with disease status, and machine learning to predict cytomegalovirus infection status. To study patterns of TCR occurrence, a later analysis re-analyzed previously published TCR beta repertoires from 550 to 800 donors and added high-resolution HLA genotyping. The later analysis used no new phenotypic data to find candidate immune exposures, relying instead on TCR beta sequences and their occurrence across donors. An earlier analysis of around 540 of the donors applied high-throughput TCR beta sequencing to assess whether each TCR beta V gene segment acted as functional or pseudogenic. Alongside the repertoire data, information on donor age, sex, ethnicity and CMV serostatus was compiled. A later genetic analysis used genome-wide SNP genotypes for about 55% of the 666 donors, treating that subset as a discovery cohort. Every discovery cohort repertoire had been produced on one sequencing platform. HLA typing covered class I and class II loci at four-digit resolution. The number of donors typed differed by locus, with roughly 620-630 for A, B, C, DRB1 and DQB1, 522 for DQA1, over 600 for DPA1, and approximately 470 for DPB1. Roughly five DR-DQ haplotypes were handled as single units for association and clustering because linkage in the cohort was strong. Among roughly 400 genotyped donors of the cohort, an average of approximately 200,000 unique TCR beta nucleotide sequences was sequenced per donor, of which approximately 18% were non-productive.

The receptor library was made with the immunoSEQ multiplex PCR assay. A mixture of 60 forward primers for TCR Vbeta segments and 13 reverse primers for TCR Jbeta segments was used in the multiplex PCR. The CDR3 region of rearranged TCR beta genes was amplified from genomic DNA by a multiplex PCR assay. The Illumina HiSeq System was used to sequence the amplified TCR beta libraries as 87-base-pair reads. The authors' analysis ran thus. Across the 600 to 700 repertoires, a later analysis counted approximately 75 million unique TCR beta chains, 9 million to 14 million of which were shared by at least two donors. To remove PCR and sequencing errors, raw reads were error-corrected and collapsed into unique sequences using a nearest-neighbor algorithm that merged closely related sequences. Alignment of CDR3 sequences to IMGT reference sequences was used to assign V, D and J gene segments. For a sequence to be retained, a match of at least six nucleotides was required to both a V gene segment and a J gene segment. Rearrangements were classified as productive when the CDR3 lacked stop codons and remained in frame with V and J, and all other rearrangements were classified as non-productive. CDR3 was defined according to IMGT convention as the region running from the second conserved V-encoded cysteine to the conserved J-encoded phenylalanine. The earlier analysis of about 590 of the donors excluded sequences that lacked an unambiguous match to a single V gene segment. In an earlier analysis of approximately 610 of the donors, V segments were called functional above 56.7% productive rearrangements and were called segregating when the between-donor standard deviation exceeded 5%. A statistical classification framework was built for diagnosing cytomegalovirus status from the catalog of TCR beta chain sequences. V and J gene assignment, in a later analysis, came from comparing TCR nucleotide sequences with IMGT/GENE-DB human TR gene sequences. The TCRdist pipeline was used in a later analysis to assign CDR3 sequences and most-parsimonious VDJ recombination scenarios. In a later analysis, each TCR beta chain was defined by its CDR3 amino acid sequence together with its V-gene family, and reads lacking a unique V-gene family were excluded. A later analysis removed several hundred highly shared, low-generation-probability nucleotide sequences to deal with suspected cross-contamination and a sequencing artifact. In a later analysis, a clonal expansion index was calculated for each public chain from normalized within-repertoire ranks of inferred template counts. A later analysis computed generation probabilities with a VDJ recombination model fitted to out-of-frame rearrangements, and checked the results against IGoR. In a later analysis, hypergeometric tests were used to score TCR-TCR, TCR-HLA and TCR-CMV co-occurrence, with a repertoire-size bias correction applied to TCR pairs. False discovery rates were estimated in a later analysis by permuting HLA or CMV assignments 20 times. In a later analysis, co-occurring TCRs were grouped using DBSCAN, and TCRdist sequence similarity was added for clustering within HLA-allele-positive subsets. Repertoires with fewer than 30,000 or more than 120,000 public chains, plus five repertoires with anomalous nucleotide sharing, were excluded from co-occurrence clustering. This is the immuneACCESS table as TCRdb keeps it, with only in-frame sequences that have V and J called. A part of the clones is gone; compared with another copy, unresolved V genes explain less than half, and the rest is unexplained. The V and J calls and the clone size are those of that table, but D and trimming were determined from the DNA. The sample table lists 95,000 to 110,000 clones, 60% to 70% of them with a count of one. The ten largest clones add up to 2.5% to 4% of the sample.

The CDR3 starts with the cysteine, ends with the phenylalanine, and has 14 residues. The read is trimmed to its CDR3 DNA, 42 bases read in frame from base 1. Relative to germline, V is 5 bases shorter and J is 4 bases shorter, with 11 bases between their ends. The germline V gene gives CDR1 as SGHDN and CDR2 as FVKESK. Study-level results and caveats: A later genetic analysis associated a missense DCLRE1C variant with V-gene and J-gene trimming of TCR beta chains, and an independent cohort replicated the association. A later analysis found that HLA-associated TCR beta chains were more clonally expanded and had lower generation probabilities than equally common non-associated chains. In a later analysis, several top co-occurrence clusters were reported to appear linked to parvovirus B19, influenza, CMV and Epstein-Barr virus. The only immune exposure information available for the cohort was CMV serostatus. While some public TCRs were present in many individuals, most TCR sequences turned up only very rarely across donors. A later genetic analysis reported fewer N-insertions in productive TCRs among donors in an Asian-associated ancestry cluster than the roughly 700-donor mean. When HLA alleles, especially DR and DQ, strongly co-occurred, TCR associations were difficult to assign to individual alleles. In both the original and validation cohorts, the classifier was reported to diagnose cytomegalovirus status with high specificity and sensitivity. Only TCR beta chains were sequenced in this cohort, and the absence of alpha or paired-chain data limited detectable features. The authors suggested that the approach could potentially be extended to other disease states and immunological phenotypes. A further reported finding was that TCR beta sequences accurately predicted the HLA-A and HLA-B alleles for most subjects in the first cohort. In an earlier analysis of some 640 of the donors, most TCR beta V segments were observed in productive rearrangements about 87% or about 30% of the time, broadly matching IMGT annotations. The earlier analysis of 587 of the donors excluded fewer than 20 rarely observed V segments, including chromosome 9 orphons, because counts were too low. HLA typing was unavailable for some donors at each locus, so association tests used only the typed subset. A cluster of highly shared sequence variants was judged likely to be a technical artifact of the sequencing pipeline. Most CMV-associated TCR beta chains appeared to be HLA-restricted in a later analysis, and the HLA associations seemed to be driven largely by CMV exposure. At a false discovery rate of 0.05, a later analysis linked some 17,000 TCR beta sequences to specific HLA alleles. Some IMGT-functional V segments, including TRBV6-2 and TRBV6-3, could not be told apart with the 87-base-pair reads, so those segments were excluded. A total of 164 TCR beta chains were listed by the study as associated with cytomegalovirus. Sequencing depth was assumed to be roughly uniform across donors in the presence/absence analyses, though that assumption may not hold. Three of the identified cytomegalovirus-associated TCR beta chains were confirmed in vitro to be specific for cytomegalovirus antigens. Linkage disequilibrium might explain the correlated functional status among segregating V segments, but an unknown experimental factor could not be ruled out. A later analysis found that TCR association rates varied across HLA loci, with DRB1 alleles showing the most associated TCRs and HLA-C alleles the fewest.

The cohort consisted of some 670 healthy bone marrow donors. Cohort members were all nominally healthy when sampled, although unrecorded immune exposures were likely present. The donor was CMV seronegative and was included in the group of under 450 seronegative cohort members. A peripheral blood sample was collected from each donor, and TCR beta sequencing was performed on peripheral blood mononuclear cells. The Qiagen DNeasy Blood Extraction Kit was used to extract genomic DNA from the blood cell samples. This sequence originates from a woman aged 45-65 years in good health and CMV-seronegative. This sequence uses TRBV14 and TRBJ2-2; possibly the D gene is TRBD1, per 6 matching bases. The sample was PBMCs. The nucleotides are TGTGCCAGCAGCTCCCTAGGGGGCACCGGGGAGCTGTTTTTT. It is translated as CASSSLGGTGELFF.